The sequence of this T cell receptor (beta chain) was determined in a study of T cells in Graves' hyperthyroidism and ophthalmopathy (dated by TCRdb to about 2019). In terms of the full investigation: Peripheral blood samples were taken at initial diagnosis, before any treatment was given. TCR V-J signatures able to tell the groups apart were searched for in a discovery cohort of 90 to 100 patients, of whom more than 40 had Graves' ophthalmopathy and more than 55 had stable Graves' hyperthyroidism. Prospective prediction of ophthalmopathy was tested in an independent validation cohort consisting of 18 hyperthyroidism patients and 15 or so patients who later progressed to ophthalmopathy. The roughly 91 discovery patients were randomly divided into training and test sets at a 7:3 ratio. Thyroid tissue and blood T-cell repertoires from over 5 Graves' hyperthyroidism patients were also compared in the study. After sampling, hyperthyroidism patients received methimazole starting at 30 mg daily, and ophthalmopathy patients received high-dose intravenous methylprednisolone. The paper describes TCR Vbeta CDR3 sequencing of 140 or so peripheral blood samples, made up of some 42 ophthalmopathy patients, over 70 hyperthyroidism patients and 17 progressor patients. What the research found in general, with its limitations: In validation, progression to ophthalmopathy was predicted by the model with approximately 67% sensitivity and roughly 72% specificity, a median of roughly 6.4 months before onset. Sample size was not statistically predetermined, and investigators were not blinded to group allocation. Most expanded thyroid clonotypes (frequency above 0.001) were also found in blood, which suggests that blood repertoires may mirror thyroid immune responses. Ophthalmopathy was separated from stable hyperthyroidism by a 13 V-J signature model, with 87.88% sensitivity and approximately 84% specificity obtained in cross-validation and 80%/75% obtained in testing.

A note on this clonotype: Its cognate antigen has yet to be identified. Base qualities are not at hand, and no much larger clone is one base apart.

TCR beta CDR3 regions were amplified from RNA transcripts. A first-round RT-PCR of the TCR CDR3 used the HTBI primer set with the Qiagen OneStep RT-PCR kit. Libraries were constructed in a second round of multiplex PCR, after which size selection and purification were performed. Sequencing of the libraries was done on an Illumina HiSeq2000 using paired-end 100 bp reads. The paper's data handling went like this. SOAPnuke was used to process the raw data, with reads discarded if the reads contained adapters or uncalled bases, had a mean Phred below 15, or lacked an exact constant-primer or identifier match. High-quality paired reads were merged using COPE v1.2.5, and each unique nucleotide sequence was defined as a clonotype. Clonotypes were aligned to IMGT TRBV, TRBD and TRBJ reference segments using MiTCR v1.1. The analysis included only V-J combinations with a frequency above 0.0001, which together covered around 99% of the repertoires. The TCS score was defined as the ratio of F50 (clonal expansion) to E x V (chaos), calculated using BLOSUM62-based TCRdist between CDR3 peptides within each V-J. Welch's t-statistics and random forest reduced around 510 V-J features to fewer than 15, which were used in a naive Bayes classifier (R e1071). The public reads were reprocessed in TCRdb via fastp at Q25 and MiXCR, keeping in-frame beta chains. All rows with the same CDR3 protein become a single entry with the most common DNA and genes. The V and J calls shown here were made by TCRdb, not taken from the authors' results. The sample includes 500,000 or so distinct CDR3 sequences, with under 20% observed a single time. The ten largest clones represent approximately 16% of the sample.

Looking up the germline V gene yields CDR1 ENHRY and CDR2 SYGVKD. V is pruned by 0 bases and J by 3 bases, leaving 7 bases of the junction without a gene match. Its CDR3 holds 16 amino acids, cysteine through phenylalanine. The only DNA kept is the CDR3, 48 bases in frame from the first base. Ophthalmopathy patients had moderately to severely active disease, with a Clinical Activity Score of 3 or more, a NOSPECS grade of 4 or more, and a disease duration of less than 3 months. Any patient with an uncontrolled infection, another autoimmune disease, pregnancy or lactation was excluded. Diagnoses were based on clinical symptoms, serum thyroxine and TRAb, thyroid ultrasound and orbital computed tomography. PBMCs were isolated from approximately 10 ml of fresh peripheral blood by Ficoll-Paque density gradient centrifugation. Trizol reagent was used to extract total RNA, and RNA quality was then checked on an Agilent 2100 Bioanalyzer.

The sequence was collected from a woman aged 18-29 years with Graves' ophthalmopathy. Sequences were obtained from blood. Recombination linked TRBV10-3 to TRBJ2-7; TRBD1 aligns with 8 central bases. In nucleotide form, the sequence is TGTGCCATCAGTGAGTCGGGCGGGACAGGTGTCTACGAGCAGTACTTC. It codes for CAISESGGTGVYEQYF.